These 29 T cell receptor beta chains were sequenced from one sample in a study of blood T cells in healthy people across ages. Using a J-beta primer mix together with a sample-barcoded 5' primer, a second PCR was run for roughly 7 to 12 cycles. TCRdb analysed the 5' RACE reads with MiXCR anew, one entry per CDR3 protein. The sample lists 700,000 to 850,000 distinct CDR3 sequences, under 40% occurring once. The sequenced sample was blood. Receptors were obtained from a young man in good health.

The chain joins TRBV7-2 to TRBJ1-2; TRBD1 is a possible D gene (6 bases). The CDR3 has 16 residues. Trimming took off 6 bases at V and 5 bases at J, with 22 bases between the two ends. CDR1 and CDR2 from the germline V gene are SGHTA and FQGNSA. The CDR3 loop is CASSRTDRPAYYGYTF. The CDR3 DNA reads as TGTGCCAGCAGTAGAACCGACAGGCCAGCCTATTATGGCTACACCTTC.

The genes are TRBV7-9 and TRBJ1-4, with D unresolved. Germline lookup yields CDR1 SEHNR and CDR2 FQNEAQ (reference sequence). Trimming pared 5 bases from V and 5 bases from J, leaving 12 bases between. The CDR3 runs to 14 residues. Here the CDR3 reads CASSPGIPNEKLFF. The CDR3 DNA reads as TGTGCCAGCAGCCCCGGCATTCCGAATGAAAAACTGTTTTTT.

This clonotype has a count of ten or more. This chain links TRBV9 with TRBJ1-2, with D possibly TRBD1 on 5 matching bases. Trimming left V 0 bases short and J 0 bases short, with 15 bases between. The CDR3 is made up of 17 amino acids. Germline lookup yields CDR1 SGDLS and CDR2 YYNGEE. The CDR3 here is CASSVGYQGYPNYGYTF. The CDR3 DNA follows: TGTGCCAGCAGCGTAGGATACCAGGGATACCCTAACTATGGCTACACCTTC.

The genes are TRBV20-1 and TRBJ1-4; maybe TRBD1 (5 bases). Trimming took off 3 bases at V and 8 bases at J, with 13 bases between the two ends. CDR3 size: 13 residues. Looked up from germline, CDR1 is DFQATT and CDR2 is SNEGSKA (reference sequence). The CDR3 coding sequence is TGCAGTGCTAGGATGGGTGGGGACGAAAAACTGTTTTTT. The encoded protein is CSARMGGDEKLFF.

This clonotype was seen many times. This CDR3 is CASTPGHSNTEAFF. As DNA, the CDR3 is TGTGCCAGCACCCCGGGACACTCAAACACTGAAGCTTTCTTT. The chain links TRBV12-3 or TRBV12-4 to TRBJ1-1, with D tentatively TRBD1 (6 bases). V lost 7 bases and J lost 2, with 14 bases in between. This CDR3 is 14 amino acids long.

The gene calls are TRBV20-1 and TRBJ2-5; the D gene is possibly TRBD2 (6 bases). CDR3 length: 14 residues. CDR1 is DFQATT and CDR2 is SNEGSKA in the germline V gene (reference sequence). V was trimmed by 7 bases and J by 2 bases, leaving 17 bases between them. As DNA, the CDR3 is TGCAGTGATCGGGCTAGCGAGGAACAAGAGACCCAGTACTTC. This codes for CSDRASEEQETQYF.

This clonotype was seen more than once but under ten times. This chain joins TRBV30 and TRBJ2-2; D is possibly TRBD2 (6 bases). The CDR3 length is 15 residues. Germline CDR1 reads GTSNPN; CDR2 reads SVGIG (reference sequence). Trimming shortened V by 3 bases and J by 5 bases, and 16 bases separated the two germline ends. CDR3 residues: CAWRGGKLGTGELFF. In nucleotides, the CDR3 is TGTGCCTGGAGAGGAGGGAAATTAGGGACCGGGGAGCTGTTTTTT.

With regard to this clonotype: A much bigger clone sits one base away, suggesting this may be a read error. The chain carries TRBV7-2 and TRBJ2-3; D ambiguous. The CDR3 runs to 13 residues. Germline values: CDR1 SGHTA, CDR2 FQGNSA. Here the CDR3 reads CAGSFNILDTQYF. As DNA, the CDR3 is TGTGCCGGCAGCTTTAATATTCTCGATACGCAGTATTTT.

About this clonotype itself: This may arise from a read error, as a much more abundant clone is one base away. V usage is TRBV20-1 and J usage is TRBJ2-5; D is ambiguous. The CDR3 has 15 amino acids. Deletions cut 7 bases from V and 1 base from J, with 19 bases between. Germline V CDR1 and CDR2: DFQATT, SNEGSKA (reference sequence). CDR3 bases: TGCAGTGTTAGGCCCTCCACCCTCGTCCAAGAGACCCAGTACTTC. Translated, it gives CSVRPSTLVQETQYF.

This clonotype turned up a few times. This CDR3 reads CASSSPSNEKLFF. Written as DNA, the CDR3 is TGTGCCAGCAGCTCGCCCAGTAATGAAAAACTGTTTTTT. The rearrangement uses TRBV6-5 and TRBJ1-4; D unclear. The CDR3 is made up of 13 amino acids. Trimming stripped 6 bases from V and 4 bases from J, with 9 bases between. Germline CDR1 MNHEY, CDR2 SVGAGI.

Notes on this clonotype: A much larger clone differs from this one at a single base, so this may be a read error. The V and J genes are TRBV20-1 and TRBJ2-4, with 7 bases fitting TRBD1. The J call is doubtful: the DNA matches TRBJ2-7 better. The CDR3 has 12 amino acids. Germline V gene data show CDR1 as DFQATT and CDR2 as SNEGSKA (reference sequence). DNA of the CDR3: TGCAGTGCTAACGACAGGGATGACGAGCAGTACTTC. As protein: CSANDRDDEQYF.

In its sample, this clonotype was seen many times. This chain joins TRBV7-2 and TRBJ2-3, with D maybe TRBD2 (6 bases). This CDR3 has 16 amino acids. V gave up 4 bases and J gave up 4 bases, with 18 bases separating them. Germline V gene sequence: CDR1 SGHTA, CDR2 FQGNSA. The CDR3 sequence is CASSSPESGRPDTQYF. CDR3 in DNA: TGTGCCAGCAGCTCCCCCGAAAGTGGGAGGCCAGATACGCAGTATTTT. The full variable domain, in which reference TRBV7-2 and TRBJ2-3 provide the parts outside the CDR3, is GAGVSQSPSNKVTEKGKDVELRCDPISGHTALYWYRQSLGQGLEFLIYFQGNSAPDKSGLPSDRFSAERTGGSVSTLTIQRTQQEDSAVYLCASSSPESGRPDTQYFGPGTRLTVL.

This clonotype showed up many times. The chain recombines TRBV12-3 or TRBV12-4 with TRBJ2-1, with no clear D. The V end lost 3 bases, the J end lost 8 bases, and 17 bases lay between the germline ends. The CDR3 extends over 15 amino acids. This chain's CDR3 is CASSFVASVGYEQFF. DNA of the CDR3: TGTGCCAGCAGTTTCGTCGCGAGCGTAGGGTATGAGCAGTTCTTC.

The V gene is TRBV10-3, the J gene TRBJ1-6; D gene uncertain. CDR3 length equals 16 residues. Trimming pared 0 bases from V and 9 bases from J, leaving 15 bases between. Germline V gene sequence: CDR1 ENHRY, CDR2 SYGVKD. The CDR3 DNA is TGTGCCATCAGTGAGTCGAGACCGAGTGGTGGTTCACCCCTCCACTTT. It codes for CAISESRPSGGSPLHF.

With respect to this clonotype: A single base separates this from a much larger clone, so it may be a read error. The rearrangement uses TRBV2 and TRBJ1-5, with unresolved D. This CDR3 is 11 amino acids long. Germline V gene lookup returns CDR1 SNHLY and CDR2 FYNNEI. The V and J ends lost 5 bases and 6 bases respectively, with 5 bases between them. The CDR3 region has the DNA TGTGCCAGCAGTTGGGGTCAGCCCCAGCATTTT. It is translated as CASSWGQPQHF.

On this clonotype: A much larger clone sits a single nucleotide away, making a read error possible. The rearrangement joins TRBV12-3 or TRBV12-4 to TRBJ2-7, with D possibly matching TRBD1 (5 bases). The CDR3 extends over 14 amino acids. V gave up 9 bases and J gave up 6 bases, with 21 bases separating them. The CDR3 DNA is TGTGCCAGTCGGAACCAGGGAATGACGGGCGAGCAGTACTTC. Translation: CASRNQGMTGEQYF.

The chain employs TRBV3-1 and TRBJ2-1; D remains unclear. The CDR3 is made up of 13 amino acids. The V gene lost 0 bases and the J gene lost 13 bases, with 13 bases spanning the gap. CDR1 is LGHDT, CDR2 YNNKEL, per germline (reference sequence). CDR3 sequence (DNA): TGTGCCAGCAGCCAAGAGCCTCAAGAGACCCAGTTCTTC. This sequence encodes CASSQEPQETQFF.

The chain is built from TRBV30 and TRBJ1-2; D remains unclear. V was cut by 2 bases and J by 4 bases, with 8 bases left in between. CDR3 size: 12 residues. Germline-derived CDR1 and CDR2 are GTSNPN and SVGIG (reference sequence). CDR3 bases: TGTGCCTGGAGTAAGACGGCCTATGGCTACACCTTC. It encodes CAWSKTAYGYTF.

This clonotype was counted a few times. This chain uses TRBV30 with TRBJ2-7; 7 bases match TRBD1. Losses at the gene ends were 5 bases for V and 0 bases for J; bases not matched to a gene: 7. Germline assignment: CDR1 GTSNPN and CDR2 SVGIG (reference sequence). CDR3 size: 14 residues. The CDR3 sequence: CAWRQGVGSYEQYF. CDR3 nucleotides: TGTGCCTGGCGACAGGGAGTAGGCTCCTACGAGCAGTACTTC. Filled out from reference TRBV30 and TRBJ2-7, the complete variable domain reads SQTIHQWPATLVQPVGSPLSLECTVEGTSNPNLYWYRQAAGRGLQLLFYSVGIGQISSEVPQNLSASRPQDRQFILSSKKLLLSDSGFYLCAWRQGVGSYEQYFGPGTRLTVT.

This clonotype was detected only a few times. The chain recombines TRBV18 with TRBJ2-3; TRBD1 agrees at 8 bases. The CDR3 covers 12 residues. V gave up 6 bases and J gave up 10 bases; unmatched junction bases: 6. Germline lookup yields CDR1 KGHSH and CDR2 LQKENI. CDR3 region: CASSGGQGPQYF. In nucleotides, the CDR3 is TGTGCCAGCTCGGGAGGACAGGGCCCGCAGTATTTT.

This chain links TRBV12-3 or TRBV12-4 with TRBJ1-1; D possibly corresponds to TRBD1 (5 bases). The CDR3 contains 15 residues. Trimming removed 7 bases from V and 3 bases from J, with 18 bases in between. Here the CDR3 reads CASIPGGSVDTEAFF. CDR3 DNA: TGTGCCAGCATCCCCGGGGGAAGCGTCGACACTGAAGCTTTCTTT.

This clonotype was observed a few times. The rearrangement uses TRBV18 and TRBJ1-6, with D possibly TRBD1 on 5 matching bases. This CDR3 is built from 13 residues. The germline gives CDR1 KGHSH, CDR2 LQKENI. The V end was cut by 3 bases, the J end by 9 bases, with 9 bases between. CDR3 residues: CASSPGGVSPLHF. The CDR3 DNA sequence: TGTGCCAGCTCACCGGGAGGGGTTTCACCCCTCCACTTT.

This clonotype was recorded a few times. This chain uses TRBV24-1 with TRBJ1-6, with D perhaps matching TRBD1 (5 bases). Trimming shortened V by 2 bases and J by 7 bases, and 5 bases separated the two germline ends. Germline loops: CDR1 KGHDR, CDR2 SFDVKD. CDR3 length: 13 residues. The chain's CDR3 is CATSDWDNSPLHF. The DNA for the CDR3 is TGTGCCACCAGTGATTGGGACAATTCACCCCTCCACTTT.

This clonotype was recorded many times. The chain combines TRBV20-1 with TRBJ2-7; 10 positions match TRBD1. J gave up 4 bases and V 6 bases, and 9 bases lay outside the gene matches. The CDR3 runs 14 residues. Germline V CDR1 and CDR2: DFQATT, SNEGSKA (reference sequence). The CDR3 is CSATWTGGLYEQYF. In DNA, the CDR3 is TGCAGTGCCACCTGGACAGGGGGTTTGTACGAGCAGTACTTC.

This clonotype came up many times. This sequence joins TRBV7-2 and TRBJ2-7; 9 bases are shared with TRBD2. With 4 bases clipped from V and 7 bases from J, the junction kept 8 bases outside the gene matches. Germline values: CDR1 SGHTA, CDR2 FQGNSA. CDR3 length: 14 amino acids. The CDR3: CASSSPRLAGEQYF. The CDR3 coding sequence is TGTGCCAGCAGCTCGCCCCGTCTAGCGGGGGAGCAGTACTTC. The whole variable domain, remainder taken from reference TRBV7-2 and TRBJ2-7, is GAGVSQSPSNKVTEKGKDVELRCDPISGHTALYWYRQSLGQGLEFLIYFQGNSAPDKSGLPSDRFSAERTGGSVSTLTIQRTQQEDSAVYLCASSSPRLAGEQYFGPGTRLTVT.

There are a few counts of this clonotype. The chain couples TRBV7-2 to TRBJ1-2, with D possibly matching TRBD1 (5 bases). Trimming removed 4 bases at V and 1 base at J, with 19 bases between. The length of the CDR3 is 17 residues. Germline loops: CDR1 SGHTA, CDR2 FQGNSA. CDR3 sequence: CASSWVMDTLDNYGYTF. The CDR3 DNA is TGTGCCAGCAGCTGGGTCATGGACACTTTAGATAACTATGGCTACACCTTC. Variable domain in full (rest from reference TRBV7-2 and TRBJ1-2): GAGVSQSPSNKVTEKGKDVELRCDPISGHTALYWYRQSLGQGLEFLIYFQGNSAPDKSGLPSDRFSAERTGGSVSTLTIQRTQQEDSAVYLCASSWVMDTLDNYGYTFGSGTRLTVV.

The J gene is TRBJ1-4, the V gene TRBV6-6; TRBD1 matches at 9 bases. Germline trimming cut 6 bases from V and 8 bases from J; bases unmatched to any gene: 10. The germline gives CDR1 MNHNY, CDR2 SVGAGI (reference sequence). There are 15 residues in the CDR3. CDR3 in amino acids: CASRIGQGRWEKLFF. The CDR3 coding sequence is TGTGCCAGCAGAATCGGACAGGGGCGTTGGGAAAAACTGTTTTTT.

This clonotype was observed at least ten times. The rearrangement links TRBV12-3 or TRBV12-4 to TRBJ1-6; D perhaps matches TRBD1 (6 bases). This CDR3 region has 19 residues. Trimming removed 7 bases at V and 0 bases at J, with 22 bases between. CDR3 region: CASTTGPGVLSSYNSPLHF. The CDR3 region has the DNA TGTGCCAGCACCACTGGACCAGGGGTATTGAGCTCCTATAATTCACCCCTCCACTTT.

This sequence joins TRBV15 and TRBJ2-3; TRBD2 agrees at 10 bases. V was pared by 3 bases and J by 5 bases, with 5 bases of the junction left unmatched. CDR1 LNHNV and CDR2 YYDKDF come from the germline V gene (reference sequence). The CDR3 extends over 15 amino acids. In DNA form, the CDR3 reads TGTGCCACCAGCAGCGAGCGGGGGGGCGTAGATACGCAGTATTTT. Translated, it gives CATSSERGGVDTQYF.